This TCR beta chain was profiled in a study of siplizumab effects on memory and regulatory T cells. Generated by immunoSEQ multiplex PCR, the TCRdb table keeps only in-frame clones and is missing some. The sample yields approximately 100,000 clones, 93% seen once. The V end was cut by 1 base, the J end by 3 bases, with 9 bases between. The germline V gene encodes CDR1 MDHEN and CDR2 SYDVKM. The CDR3 extends over 14 amino acids. The source is a human donor in good health. Input material: Tregs sorted from blood. The chain carries TRBV28 and TRBJ1-2, with D unclear. CDR3 DNA: TGTGCCAGCAGTTTATTGGACGGACACTATGGCTACACCTTC. Its protein is CASSLLDGHYGYTF.